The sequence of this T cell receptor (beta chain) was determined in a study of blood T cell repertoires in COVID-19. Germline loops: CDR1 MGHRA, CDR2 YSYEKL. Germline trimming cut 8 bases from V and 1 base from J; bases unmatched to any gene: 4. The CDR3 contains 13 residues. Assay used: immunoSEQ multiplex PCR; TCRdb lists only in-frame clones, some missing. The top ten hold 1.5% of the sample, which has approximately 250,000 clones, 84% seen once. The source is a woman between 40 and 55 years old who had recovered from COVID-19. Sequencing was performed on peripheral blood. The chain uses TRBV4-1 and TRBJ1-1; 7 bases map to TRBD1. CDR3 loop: CASLQGTNTEAFF. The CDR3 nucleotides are TGCGCCAGCTTACAGGGGACGAACACTGAAGCTTTCTTT.